This record looks at one T cell receptor (beta chain) sequence and its context. Its antigen remains unknown. This sample is part of a study of blood T cells in healthy people across ages. Study-level points and caveats: Using unsorted PBMCs precluded a conclusive naive versus antigen-experienced comparison.

A second PCR of 7 to 11 cycles used a sample-barcoded 5' primer and a J-beta primer mix. The yield of each sample was at least 2.5 million CDR3-containing paired-end reads. TCRdb re-called the 5' RACE reads through MiXCR, storing one row per CDR3 protein. The sample contains approximately 880,000 distinct CDR3 sequences, approximately 49% of which appear only once. V was pared by 2 bases and J by 6 bases, with 4 bases of the junction left unmatched. CDR3 length equals 13 residues. Germline CDR1 and CDR2: DFQATT and SNEGSKA (reference sequence). The sample consisted of blood. This receptor was identified in a man aged 25-40 years in good health. The chain employs TRBV20-1 and TRBJ1-1; 9 bases align to TRBD1. The CDR3 here is CSARTGGRAEAFF. DNA of the CDR3: TGCAGTGCTAGAACAGGGGGCAGGGCTGAAGCTTTCTTT.